The clone carrying this T cell receptor beta chain has only a few counts. Its antigen is undetermined. V was pared by 8 bases and J by 2 bases, with 7 bases between. This CDR3 is built from 13 residues. The germline V gene encodes CDR1 PRHDT and CDR2 FYEKMQ (reference sequence). Profiling relied on immunoSEQ multiplex PCR, and the TCRdb table lists in-frame clones only, not all of them. The sample records under 150,000 clones, around 90% being singletons. This sample was taken from a study of T cell responses to AZD1222 COVID-19 vaccine. General study results and limits: Spike-specific TCR breadth and depth rose after two AZD1222 doses.

Combined were second doses at about 4 or about 12 weeks. The starting material was peripheral blood, obtained 28 days after the second AZD1222 dose. The TCR comes from an adult who received the AZD1222 COVID-19 vaccine. The V and J genes are TRBV13 and TRBJ2-6; unclear D gene. The CDR3, as DNA: TGTGCCAGCGGGAAACCTGGGGCCAACGTCCTGACTTTC. This encodes CASGKPGANVLTF.